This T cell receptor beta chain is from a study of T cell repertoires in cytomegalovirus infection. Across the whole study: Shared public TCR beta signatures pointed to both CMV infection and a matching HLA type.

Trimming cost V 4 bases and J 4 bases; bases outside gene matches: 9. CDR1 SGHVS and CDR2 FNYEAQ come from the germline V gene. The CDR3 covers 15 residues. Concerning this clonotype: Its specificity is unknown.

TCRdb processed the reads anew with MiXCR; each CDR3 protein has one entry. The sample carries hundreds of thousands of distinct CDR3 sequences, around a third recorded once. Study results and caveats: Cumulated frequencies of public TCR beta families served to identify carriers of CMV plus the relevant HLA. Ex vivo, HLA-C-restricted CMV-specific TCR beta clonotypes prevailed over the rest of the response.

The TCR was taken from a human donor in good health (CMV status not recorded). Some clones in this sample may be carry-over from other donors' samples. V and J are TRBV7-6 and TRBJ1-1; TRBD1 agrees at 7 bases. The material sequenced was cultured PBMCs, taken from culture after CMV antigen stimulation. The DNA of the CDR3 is TGTGCCAGCAGCTCGTCCTTAACAGGGGTCACTGAAGCTTTCTTT. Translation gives CASSSSLTGVTEAFF.